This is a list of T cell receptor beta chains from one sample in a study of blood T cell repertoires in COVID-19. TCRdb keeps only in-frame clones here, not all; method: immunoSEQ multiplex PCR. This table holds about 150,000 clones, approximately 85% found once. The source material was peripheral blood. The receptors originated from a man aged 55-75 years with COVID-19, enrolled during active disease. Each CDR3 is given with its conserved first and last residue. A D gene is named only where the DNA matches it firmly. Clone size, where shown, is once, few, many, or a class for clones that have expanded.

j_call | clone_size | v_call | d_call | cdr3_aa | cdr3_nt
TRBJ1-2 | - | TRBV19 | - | CASSDPRDIPNYGYTF | TGTGCCAGTAGTGATCCCCGGGACATTCCTAACTATGGCTACACCTTC
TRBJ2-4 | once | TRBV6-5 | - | CASSYRGAKNIQYF | TGTGCCAGCAGTTACCGGGGAGCCAAAAACATTCAGTACTTC
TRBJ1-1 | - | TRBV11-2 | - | CASSLIQRVTEAFF | TGTGCCAGCAGCTTAATACAGAGAGTCACTGAAGCTTTCTTT
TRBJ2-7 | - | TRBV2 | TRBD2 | CASMAGGVFYEQYF | TGTGCCAGCATGGCGGGGGGGGTTTTCTACGAGCAGTACTTC
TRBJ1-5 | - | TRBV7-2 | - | CASGRIQGQPQHF | TGTGCCAGCGGCAGGATCCAGGGGCAGCCCCAGCATTTT
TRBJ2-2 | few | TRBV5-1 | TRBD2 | CASSLPSGNTGELFF | TGCGCCAGCAGCTTGCCTAGCGGGAACACCGGGGAGCTGTTTTTT
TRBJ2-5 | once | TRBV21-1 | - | CASNRYGLAEETQYF | TGTGCCAGCAACCGCTACGGACTAGCGGAAGAGACCCAGTACTTC
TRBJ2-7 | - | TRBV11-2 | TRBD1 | CASSYNRDRTYEQYF | TGTGCCAGCAGCTACAATCGGGACAGAACCTACGAGCAGTACTTC
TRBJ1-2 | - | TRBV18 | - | CASSPSEGSYGYTF | TGTGCCAGCTCACCATCCGAGGGTTCCTATGGCTACACCTTC
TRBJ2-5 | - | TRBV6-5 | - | CASSSQSTGSGKTQYF | TGTGCCAGCAGTTCACAATCTACAGGGTCGGGAAAGACCCAGTACTTC
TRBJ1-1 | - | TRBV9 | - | CASSGRENTEAFF | TGTGCCAGCAGCGGCAGGGAGAACACTGAAGCTTTCTTT
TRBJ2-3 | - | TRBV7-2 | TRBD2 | CASSLVGPSGGAADTQYF | TGTGCCAGCAGCTTAGTAGGGCCTAGCGGGGGGGCTGCAGATACGCAGTATTTT
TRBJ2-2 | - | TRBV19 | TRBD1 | CASKSGGAGGVGELFF | TGTGCCAGTAAGTCGGGCGGGGCAGGGGGCGTCGGGGAGCTGTTTTTT
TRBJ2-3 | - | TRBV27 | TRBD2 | CASSPTSETQYF | TGTGCCAGCAGTCCTACTAGCGAAACGCAGTATTTT
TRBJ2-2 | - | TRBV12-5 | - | CASGLVLDRSTGELFF | TGTGCTAGTGGTTTGGTTCTCGACAGGAGCACCGGGGAGCTGTTTTTT
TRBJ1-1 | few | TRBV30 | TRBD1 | CAWSRDRGFTEAFF | TGTGCCTGGAGCCGGGACAGGGGCTTCACTGAAGCTTTCTTT
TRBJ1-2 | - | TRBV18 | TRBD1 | CASSPQDRAGGYTF | TGTGCCAGCTCACCACAGGACAGGGCGGGTGGCTACACCTTC
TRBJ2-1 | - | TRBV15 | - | CATSRVGGGRDEQFF | TGTGCCACCAGCAGAGTGGGGGGGGGCCGAGATGAGCAGTTCTTC
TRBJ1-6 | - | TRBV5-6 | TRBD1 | CASSPGQSSYNSPLHF | TGTGCCAGCAGCCCGGGACAGAGCTCCTATAATTCACCCCTCCACTTT
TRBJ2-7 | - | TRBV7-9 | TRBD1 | CASSLPGAGGYEQYF | TGTGCCAGCAGCTTACCCGGGGCAGGGGGATACGAGCAGTACTTC
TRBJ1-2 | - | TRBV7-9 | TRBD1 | CASSSPWDRSKRNYGYTF | TGTGCCAGCAGCTCACCTTGGGACAGAAGCAAAAGAAACTATGGCTACACCTTC